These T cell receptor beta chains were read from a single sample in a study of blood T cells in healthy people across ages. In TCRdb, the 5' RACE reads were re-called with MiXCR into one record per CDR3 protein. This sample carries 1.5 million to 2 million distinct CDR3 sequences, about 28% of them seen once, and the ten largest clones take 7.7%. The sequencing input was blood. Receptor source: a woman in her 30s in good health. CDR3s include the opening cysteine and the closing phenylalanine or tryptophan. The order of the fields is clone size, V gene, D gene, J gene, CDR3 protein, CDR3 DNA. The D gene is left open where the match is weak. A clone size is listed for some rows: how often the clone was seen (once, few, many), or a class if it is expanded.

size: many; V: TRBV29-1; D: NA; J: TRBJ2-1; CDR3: CSGEAQGLTNEQFF; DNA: TGCAGCGGGGAGGCGCAGGGATTGACCAATGAGCAGTTCTTC
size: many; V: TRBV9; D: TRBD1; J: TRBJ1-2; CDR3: CASSLETGAFNYGYTF; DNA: TGTGCCAGCAGCCTTGAGACAGGGGCCTTTAACTATGGCTACACCTTC
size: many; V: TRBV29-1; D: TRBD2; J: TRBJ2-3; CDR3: CSVRRTSGAWPPGTDTQYF; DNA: TGCAGCGTTCGACGGACTAGCGGCGCCTGGCCGCCGGGCACAGATACGCAGTATTTT
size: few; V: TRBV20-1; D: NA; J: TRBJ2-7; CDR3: CSARDRERPYEQYF; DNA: TGCAGTGCTAGAGATCGGGAACGCCCCTACGAGCAGTACTTC
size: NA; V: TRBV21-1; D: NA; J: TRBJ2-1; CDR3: CASSRGNLPNEQFF; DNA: TGTGCCAGCAGCAGGGGTAATCTGCCGAATGAGCAGTTCTTC
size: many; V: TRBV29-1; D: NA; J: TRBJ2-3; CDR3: CSVAVGLSTDTQYF; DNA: TGCAGCGTTGCCGTAGGGTTGAGCACAGATACGCAGTATTTT
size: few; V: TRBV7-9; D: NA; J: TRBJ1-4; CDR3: CASSPSVGGISEKLFF; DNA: TGTGCCAGCAGCCCCTCCGTGGGGGGGATATCTGAAAAACTGTTTTTT
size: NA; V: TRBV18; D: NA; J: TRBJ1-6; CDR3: CASSPLGRSNSPLHF; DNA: TGTGCCAGCTCACCACTGGGGCGTTCAAATTCACCCCTCCACTTT
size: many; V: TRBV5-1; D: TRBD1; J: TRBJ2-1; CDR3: CASSPGTGENEQFF; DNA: TGCGCCAGCAGCCCAGGGACAGGGGAAAATGAGCAGTTCTTC
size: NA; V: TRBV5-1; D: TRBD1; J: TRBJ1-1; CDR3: CASSLTGAMNTEAFF; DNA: TGCGCCAGCAGCTTGACAGGGGCAATGAACACTGAAGCTTTCTTT
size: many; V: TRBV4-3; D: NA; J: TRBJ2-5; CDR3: CASSQDLGIKETQYF; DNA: TGCGCCAGCAGCCAAGATTTGGGTATCAAAGAGACCCAGTACTTC
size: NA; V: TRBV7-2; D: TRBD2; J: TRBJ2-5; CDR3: CASSLPGTKGWEQYF; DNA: TGTGCCAGCAGCCTTCCCGGGACTAAGGGCTGGGAGCAGTACTTC
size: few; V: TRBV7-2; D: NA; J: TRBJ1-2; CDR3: CASRSLGGRYGYTF; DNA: TGTGCCAGCAGGTCGCTTGGTGGACGCTATGGCTACACCTTC
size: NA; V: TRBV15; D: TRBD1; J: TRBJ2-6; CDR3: CATSRVDRVVSGTNVLTF; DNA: TGTGCCACCAGCAGAGTGGACAGGGTCGTCTCTGGGACCAACGTCCTGACTTTC
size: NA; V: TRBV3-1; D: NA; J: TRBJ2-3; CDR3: CASSPSPGGVRIGTDTQYF; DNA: TGTGCTAGCAGCCCCTCCCCGGGGGGCGTCCGGATAGGGACAGATACGCAGTATTTT
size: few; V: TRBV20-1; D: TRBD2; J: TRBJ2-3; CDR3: CSARDSSGRSASTDTQYF; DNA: TGCAGCGCTAGAGATTCTAGCGGGAGAAGTGCTAGCACAGATACGCAGTATTTT
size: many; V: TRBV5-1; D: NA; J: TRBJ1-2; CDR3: CASSLSGDGGYTF; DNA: TGCGCCAGCAGCTTGTCAGGAGACGGTGGCTACACCTTC
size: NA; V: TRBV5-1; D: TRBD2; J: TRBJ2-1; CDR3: CASRVCSQGLAGGGNEQFF; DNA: TGCGCCAGCAGAGTCTGCTCCCAGGGACTAGCGGGAGGGGGCAATGAGCAGTTCTTC
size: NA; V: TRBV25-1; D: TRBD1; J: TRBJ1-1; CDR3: CASSRTGGDTEAFF; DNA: TGTGCCAGCAGTCGGACAGGGGGAGACACTGAAGCTTTCTTT
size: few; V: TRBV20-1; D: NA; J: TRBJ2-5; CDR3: CSAVTGTVGETQYF; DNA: TGCAGTGCTGTAACCGGGACGGTTGGGGAGACCCAGTACTTC
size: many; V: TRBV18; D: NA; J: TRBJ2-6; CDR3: CASSQPFFGANVLTF; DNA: TGTGCCAGCTCACAACCTTTTTTTGGGGCCAACGTCCTGACTTTC
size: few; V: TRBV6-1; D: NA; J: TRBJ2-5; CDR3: CASMGWGQETQYF; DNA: TGTGCCAGCATGGGGTGGGGGCAAGAGACCCAGTACTTC
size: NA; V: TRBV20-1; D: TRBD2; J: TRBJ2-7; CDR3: CSAEWSGGYEQYF; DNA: TGCAGTGCTGAATGGAGCGGGGGCTACGAGCAGTACTTC
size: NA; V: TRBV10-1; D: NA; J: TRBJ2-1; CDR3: CASSDRQLTNEQFF; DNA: TGCGCCAGCAGTGACAGACAGCTTACAAATGAGCAGTTCTTC
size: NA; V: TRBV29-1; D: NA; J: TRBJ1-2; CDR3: CSVEGDTGGYTF; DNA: TGCAGCGTTGAAGGTGATACAGGGGGCTACACCTTC
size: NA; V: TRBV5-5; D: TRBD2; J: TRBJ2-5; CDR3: CASSPPPGTSGGQETQYF; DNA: TGTGCCAGCAGCCCCCCTCCCGGGACTAGCGGGGGGCAAGAGACCCAGTACTTC
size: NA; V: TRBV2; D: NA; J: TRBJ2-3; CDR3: CASNSGYTDTQYF; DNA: TGTGCCAGCAACAGCGGGTACACAGATACGCAGTATTTT
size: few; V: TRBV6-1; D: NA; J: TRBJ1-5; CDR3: CASMQIQGGGNQPQHF; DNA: TGTGCCAGCATGCAAATACAGGGTGGGGGCAATCAGCCCCAGCATTTT
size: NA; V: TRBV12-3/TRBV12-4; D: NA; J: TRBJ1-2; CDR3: CASSPGYREVLYYGYTF; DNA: TGTGCCAGCAGTCCTGGGTACAGGGAAGTTCTATACTATGGCTACACCTTC
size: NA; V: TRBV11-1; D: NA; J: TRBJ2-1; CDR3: CAGSFRGNYNEQFF; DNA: TGTGCCGGCAGCTTCAGGGGAAACTACAATGAGCAGTTCTTC
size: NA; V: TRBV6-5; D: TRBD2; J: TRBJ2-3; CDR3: CASSYSGTSGIGDTQYF; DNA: TGTGCCAGCAGTTACTCAGGGACTAGCGGGATCGGGGATACGCAGTATTTT
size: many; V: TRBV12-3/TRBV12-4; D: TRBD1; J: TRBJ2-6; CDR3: CASSQGAAGANVLTF; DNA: TGTGCCAGCAGCCAGGGGGCGGCTGGGGCCAACGTCCTGACTTTC
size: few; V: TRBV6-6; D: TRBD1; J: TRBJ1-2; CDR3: CASSSLGGQEGYGYTF; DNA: TGTGCCAGCAGTTCCCTGGGAGGACAGGAGGGCTATGGCTACACCTTC
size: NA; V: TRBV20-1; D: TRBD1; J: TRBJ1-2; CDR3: CSARALTGTTDGYTF; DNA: TGCAGTGCTAGGGCCCTGACAGGGACTACCGATGGCTACACCTTC
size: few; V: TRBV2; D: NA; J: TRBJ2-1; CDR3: CASLAHGSGGAEQFF; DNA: TGTGCCAGCCTGGCTCATGGTAGCGGAGGCGCTGAGCAGTTCTTC
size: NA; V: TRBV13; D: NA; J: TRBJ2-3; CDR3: CASSPDRRRQYF; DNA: TGTGCCAGCAGCCCGGACCGGCGGAGGCAGTATTTT
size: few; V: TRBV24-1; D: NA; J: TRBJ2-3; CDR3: CATSDLAGPSSTDTQYF; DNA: TGTGCCACCAGTGATTTGGCGGGGCCTTCTAGCACAGATACGCAGTATTTT
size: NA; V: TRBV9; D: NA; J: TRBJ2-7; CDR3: CASSVAGGIGVYEQYF; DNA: TGTGCCAGCAGCGTAGCTGGGGGGATAGGGGTTTACGAGCAGTACTTC
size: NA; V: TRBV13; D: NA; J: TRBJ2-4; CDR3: CASSSREELNIQYF; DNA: TGTGCCAGCAGCTCTAGGGAGGAGTTAAACATTCAGTACTTC
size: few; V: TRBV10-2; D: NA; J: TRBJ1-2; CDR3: CASSDESRDGYTF; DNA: TGCGCCAGCAGTGACGAATCTCGGGATGGCTACACCTTC
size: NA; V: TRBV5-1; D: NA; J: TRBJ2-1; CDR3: CASSWGDLEQFF; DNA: TGCGCCAGCAGCTGGGGGGATCTGGAGCAGTTCTTC
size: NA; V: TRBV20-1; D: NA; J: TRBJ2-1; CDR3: CSARAPARFYNEQFF; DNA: TGCAGTGCTAGGGCCCCGGCTAGATTCTACAATGAGCAGTTCTTC
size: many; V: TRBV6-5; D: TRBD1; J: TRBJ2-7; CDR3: CASSKTGGDYEQYF; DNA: TGTGCCAGCAGCAAGACAGGGGGGGATTACGAGCAGTACTTC
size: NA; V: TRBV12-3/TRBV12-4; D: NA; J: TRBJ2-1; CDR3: CASSPVWGSGNERFF; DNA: NA
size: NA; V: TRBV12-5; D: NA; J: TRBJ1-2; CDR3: CASGLIRGEGYTF; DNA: TGTGCTAGTGGTTTGATTCGTGGGGAGGGCTACACCTTC
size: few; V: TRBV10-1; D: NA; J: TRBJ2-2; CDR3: CASSEDTPNTGELFF; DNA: TGCGCCAGCAGTGAGGACACCCCGAACACCGGGGAGCTGTTTTTT
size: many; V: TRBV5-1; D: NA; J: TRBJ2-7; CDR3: CASGDTHPDEQYF; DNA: TGCGCCAGCGGGGACACCCATCCCGACGAGCAGTACTTC
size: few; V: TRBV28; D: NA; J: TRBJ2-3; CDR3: CASIPGAEDTQYF; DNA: TGTGCCAGCATCCCAGGGGCGGAAGATACGCAGTATTTT
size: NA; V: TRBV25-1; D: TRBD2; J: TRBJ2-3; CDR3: CASSELGRAPPGGSSTDTQYF; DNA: TGTGCCAGCAGTGAATTGGGGAGGGCGCCGCCGGGGGGTTCTAGCACAGATACGCAGTATTTT
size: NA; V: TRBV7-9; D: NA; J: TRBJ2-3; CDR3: CASREKLLDTQYF; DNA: TGTGCCAGCAGGGAAAAGTTGTTAGATACGCAGTATTTT
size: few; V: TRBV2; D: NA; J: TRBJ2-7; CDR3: CASNKEASTSNEQYF; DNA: TGTGCCAGCAACAAAGAGGCCAGTACTAGCAACGAGCAGTACTTC